Below are 21 T cell receptor beta chains sequenced from a single sample in a study of siplizumab effects on memory and regulatory T cells. Using immunoSEQ multiplex PCR, the repertoire was profiled, and TCRdb retains in-frame clones only, with some absent. The table records around 97,000 clones, about 94% of them present only once. The sample was non-Treg CD4+ T cells sorted from blood. These receptors came from a human donor in good health.

The V call is TRBV5-6, the J call TRBJ2-1; TRBD2 aligns across 10 bases. Trimming removed 2 bases from V and 6 bases from J; junction bases left unmatched: 14. In germline, CDR1 is SGHDT, CDR2 YYEEEE. The CDR3 has 18 amino acids. CDR3 loop: CASSFLQTLGLAVNEQFF. CDR3 in DNA: TGTGCCAGCAGCTTTCTCCAGACCCTCGGACTAGCGGTCAATGAGCAGTTCTTC.

This clone was picked up one time. The J gene is TRBJ2-3, the V gene TRBV6-4; 9 bases are shared with TRBD2. Germline V gene lookup returns CDR1 MRHNA and CDR2 SNTAGT. The CDR3 loop spans 15 amino acids. With V trimmed by 5 bases and J by 1 base, 4 bases remained unmatched. DNA for the CDR3: TGTGCCAGCAGTCCCCAGCGGGAGGGCACAGATACGCAGTATTTT. It encodes CASSPQREGTDTQYF.

The chain links TRBV18 to TRBJ1-6, with D unclear. Germline V lookup: CDR1 KGHSH, CDR2 LQKENI. V gave up 3 bases and J gave up 8 bases, with 11 bases separating them. This CDR3 region has 14 residues. CDR3: CASSPNSGDSPLHF. CDR3 bases: TGTGCCAGCTCACCCAACAGTGGCGATTCACCCCTCCACTTT.

V and J are TRBV5-1 and TRBJ2-2; D is perhaps TRBD1 or TRBD2 (5 bases each). Trimming took off 4 bases at V and 4 bases at J, with 11 bases between the two ends. The V gene's germline CDR1 is SGHRS and CDR2 YFSETQ. The CDR3 is 14 residues long. The CDR3 region is CASSVQGATGELFF. The CDR3, as DNA: TGCGCCAGCAGCGTTCAGGGAGCCACCGGGGAGCTGTTTTTT. Combining the CDR3 with reference TRBV5-1 and TRBJ2-2 gives the whole variable domain KAGVTQTPRYLIKTRGQQVTLSCSPISGHRSVSWYQQTPGQGLQFLFEYFSETQRNKGNFPGRFSGRQFSNSRSEMNVSTLELGDSALYLCASSVQGATGELFFGEGSRLTVL.

This rearrangement joins TRBV11-3 to TRBJ2-2, with 7 bases identical to TRBD1. The CDR3 extends over 16 amino acids. Losses at the gene ends were 2 bases for V and 0 bases for J; bases not matched to a gene: 3. From germline, CDR1 is SGHNT and CDR2 YENEEA. The CDR3 coding sequence is TGTGCCAGCAGCTTAAGTGGGACAGCGAACACCGGGGAGCTGTTTTTT. Its translation: CASSLSGTANTGELFF. Using reference TRBV11-3 and TRBJ2-2 for the parts outside the CDR3, the full variable domain is EAGVVQSPRYKIIEKKQPVAFWCNPISGHNTLYWYLQNLGQGPELLIRYENEEAVDDSQLPKDRFSAERLKGVDSTLKIQPAELGDSAVYLCASSLSGTANTGELFFGEGSRLTVL.

The chain's CDR3 is CASSLDFWGILNTEAFF. The DNA of the CDR3 is TGTGCCAGCAGCTTAGACTTCTGGGGTATTTTGAACACTGAAGCTTTCTTT. The chain combines TRBV7-9 with TRBJ1-1; D ambiguous. Germline loops: CDR1 SEHNR, CDR2 FQNEAQ (reference sequence). The CDR3 extends over 17 amino acids. Trimming pared 1 base from V and 0 bases from J, leaving 15 bases between.

V usage is TRBV28 and J usage is TRBJ2-7; D is undetermined. The CDR3 extends over 13 amino acids. V gave up 7 bases and J gave up 2 bases, with 12 bases separating them. The germline gives CDR1 MDHEN, CDR2 SYDVKM. The CDR3 protein is CASKSGVTYEQYF. DNA for the CDR3: TGTGCCAGCAAATCAGGCGTAACCTACGAGCAGTACTTC.

The chain carries TRBV14 and TRBJ2-7; no clear D gene. The ends were cut back, 1 base at V and 6 bases at J, with 7 bases in the middle. This CDR3 is built from 12 residues. CDR1 SGHDN and CDR2 FVKESK come from the germline V gene. The CDR3 DNA sequence: TGTGCCAGCAGCCAAGTTCTGGGCGAGCAGTACTTC. Encoded protein: CASSQVLGEQYF.

This chain connects TRBV27 to TRBJ2-7, with D perhaps matching TRBD1 (6 bases). In germline, CDR1 is MNHEY, CDR2 SMNVEV (reference sequence). The CDR3 loop spans 14 amino acids. The ends were cut back, 3 bases at V and 2 bases at J, with 11 bases in the middle. CDR3 residues: CASSLTAGAYEQYF. CDR3 nucleotides: TGTGCCAGCAGTTTGACGGCAGGGGCCTACGAGCAGTACTTC.

The chain recombines TRBV28 with TRBJ2-2; D might be TRBD1 (6 bases). The CDR3 has 13 residues. V was trimmed by 6 bases and J by 4 bases, leaving 9 bases between them. CDR1 MDHEN and CDR2 SYDVKM come from the germline V gene. The CDR3 protein is CASSPRGTGELFF. The DNA of the CDR3 is TGTGCCAGCAGCCCCAGGGGCACCGGGGAGCTGTTTTTT.

The gene calls are TRBV30 and TRBJ2-3; no firm D call. The length of the CDR3 is 15 residues. CDR1 and CDR2 (germline): GTSNPN, SVGIG (reference sequence). V lost 5 bases and J 0 bases, leaving 15 bases between the germline ends. DNA for the CDR3: TGTGCCTGGGAATCCCGGACCCTGAGCACAGATACGCAGTATTTT. Translated: CAWESRTLSTDTQYF.

The chain is built from TRBV7-9 and TRBJ1-2; D not resolved. This CDR3 has 14 residues. Per the germline V gene, CDR1 is SEHNR and CDR2 is FQNEAQ (reference sequence). V dropped 1 base and J dropped 4 bases, with 10 bases sitting between them. The CDR3 coding sequence is TGTGCCAGCAGCTTAGGTGGACCCAGCTATGGCTACACCTTC. Protein product: CASSLGGPSYGYTF.

V and J are TRBV6-5 and TRBJ2-2; 7 bases agree with TRBD2. CDR1 and CDR2 from the germline V gene are MNHEY and SVGAGI. This CDR3 has 15 residues. J gave up 3 bases and V 4 bases, and 5 bases lay outside the gene matches. The CDR3 spells CASSLTGRDTGELFF. CDR3 bases: TGTGCCAGCAGTTTGACGGGGAGGGACACCGGGGAGCTGTTTTTT.

The chain couples TRBV7-6 to TRBJ1-1; 8 positions match TRBD1. This CDR3 comprises 16 residues. Germline values: CDR1 SGHVS, CDR2 FNYEAQ. V lost 6 bases and J lost 1; bases outside the gene matches: 10. The CDR3: CASSSYRQGKNTEAFF. CDR3 coding DNA: TGTGCCAGCAGTTCATATAGACAGGGGAAGAACACTGAAGCTTTCTTT.

The CDR3 loop reads CASSPGMVAAEAFF. The CDR3 DNA reads as TGTGCCAGCTCACCAGGGATGGTTGCCGCTGAAGCTTTCTTT. V usage is TRBV18 and J usage is TRBJ1-1; D remains ambiguous. Germline V gene data show CDR1 as KGHSH and CDR2 as LQKENI. CDR3 size: 14 residues. The V end was cut by 2 bases, the J end by 6 bases, with 13 bases between.

Only one count was recorded for this clone. The CDR3 DNA reads TGTGCCAGCAGTGAAAACAGGGGTGGCTTTGGCTACACCTTC. Translation gives CASSENRGGFGYTF. The V call is TRBV2, the J call TRBJ1-2; 7 bases align to TRBD1. The trim removed 2 bases at V and 7 bases at J, leaving 7 bases unmatched. Germline CDR1 reads SNHLY; CDR2 reads FYNNEI. The CDR3 has 14 residues.

The chain couples TRBV30 to TRBJ2-2; D gene ambiguous. This CDR3 is 15 amino acids long. V dropped 3 bases and J dropped 1 base, with 12 bases sitting between them. CDR1 is GTSNPN, CDR2 SVGIG, per germline (reference sequence). The CDR3 loop reads CAWRERGGNTGELFF. CDR3 nucleotides: TGTGCCTGGAGGGAAAGAGGCGGGAACACCGGGGAGCTGTTTTTT.

The J gene is TRBJ2-7, the V gene TRBV29-1; 9 bases agree with TRBD2. The germline V gene has CDR1 SQVTM and CDR2 ANQGSEA. V lost 7 bases and J lost 0; bases outside the gene matches: 4. The CDR3 is 13 residues long. DNA of the CDR3: TGCAGCGCCCGCGGGGGGGGCTCCTACGAGCAGTACTTC. This encodes CSARGGGSYEQYF.

The V call is TRBV29-1, the J call TRBJ1-4, with 9 bases lining up with TRBD1. Losses at the gene ends were 7 bases for V and 8 bases for J; bases not matched to a gene: 5. The CDR3 covers 12 residues. The V gene's germline CDR1 is SQVTM and CDR2 ANQGSEA. The CDR3 bases are TGCAGCGCCACCGGGACAGGGGAAAAACTGTTTTTT. The encoded protein is CSATGTGEKLFF.

The genes are TRBV18 and TRBJ2-7, with a weak D call TRBD2 (6 bases). Germline CDR1 KGHSH, CDR2 LQKENI. V shed 1 base and J shed 4 bases, with 29 bases lying between them. CDR3 length: 20 residues. The CDR3 reads CASSPLGTGKLIAELYEQYF. CDR3 bases: TGTGCCAGCTCACCACTCGGGACGGGTAAACTAATAGCGGAACTTTACGAGCAGTACTTC.

The chain recombines TRBV2 with TRBJ2-5; maybe TRBD1 (6 bases). Germline CDR1 is SNHLY and CDR2 is FYNNEI. V shed 3 bases and J shed 7 bases, with 21 bases lying between them. The CDR3 has 16 amino acids. The CDR3 here is CASSDPLAPKGGTQYF. The CDR3 DNA reads TGTGCCAGCAGTGACCCCCTAGCTCCTAAAGGGGGGACCCAGTACTTC.